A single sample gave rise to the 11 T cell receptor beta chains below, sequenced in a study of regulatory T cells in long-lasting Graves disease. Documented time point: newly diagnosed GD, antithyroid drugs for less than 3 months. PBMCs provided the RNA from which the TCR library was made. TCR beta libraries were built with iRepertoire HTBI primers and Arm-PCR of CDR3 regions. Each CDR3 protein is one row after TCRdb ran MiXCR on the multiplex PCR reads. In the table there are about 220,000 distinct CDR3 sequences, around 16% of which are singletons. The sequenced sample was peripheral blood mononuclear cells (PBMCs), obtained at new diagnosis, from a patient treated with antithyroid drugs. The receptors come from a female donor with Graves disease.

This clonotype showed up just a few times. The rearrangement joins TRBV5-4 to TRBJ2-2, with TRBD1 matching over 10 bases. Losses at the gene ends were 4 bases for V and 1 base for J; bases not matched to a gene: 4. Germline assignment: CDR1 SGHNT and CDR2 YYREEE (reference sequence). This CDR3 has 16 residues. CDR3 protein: CASSRRDRGNTGELFF. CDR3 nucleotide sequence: TGTGCCAGCAGCCGTAGGGACAGGGGGAACACCGGGGAGCTGTTTTTT.

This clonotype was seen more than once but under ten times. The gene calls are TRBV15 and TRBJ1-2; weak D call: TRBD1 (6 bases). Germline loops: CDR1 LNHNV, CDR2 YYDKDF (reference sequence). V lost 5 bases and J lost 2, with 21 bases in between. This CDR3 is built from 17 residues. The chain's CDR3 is CATSSVGPARGNYGYTF. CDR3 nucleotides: TGTGCCACCAGCTCGGTCGGGCCCGCCAGGGGCAACTATGGCTACACCTTC.

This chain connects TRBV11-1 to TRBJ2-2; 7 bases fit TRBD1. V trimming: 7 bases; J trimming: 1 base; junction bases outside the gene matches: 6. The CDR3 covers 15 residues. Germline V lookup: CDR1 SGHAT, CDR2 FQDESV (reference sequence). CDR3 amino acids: CASTERGRNTGELFF. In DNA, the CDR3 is TGTGCCAGCACGGAAAGGGGGCGGAACACCGGGGAGCTGTTTTTT.

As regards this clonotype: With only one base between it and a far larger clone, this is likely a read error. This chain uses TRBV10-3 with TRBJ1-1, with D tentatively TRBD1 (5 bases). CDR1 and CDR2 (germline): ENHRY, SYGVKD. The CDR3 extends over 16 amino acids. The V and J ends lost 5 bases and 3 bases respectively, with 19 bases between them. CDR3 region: CAISSPGRGKDTEAFF. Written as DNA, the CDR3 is TGTGCCATCAGTTCGCCGGGGCGGGGAAAGGACACTGAAGCTTTCTTT.

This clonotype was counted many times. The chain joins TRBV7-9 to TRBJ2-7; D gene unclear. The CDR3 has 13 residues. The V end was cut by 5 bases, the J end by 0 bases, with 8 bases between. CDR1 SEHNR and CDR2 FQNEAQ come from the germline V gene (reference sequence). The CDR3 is CASSPPSSYEQYF. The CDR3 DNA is TGTGCCAGCAGCCCCCCTAGCTCCTACGAGCAGTACTTC.

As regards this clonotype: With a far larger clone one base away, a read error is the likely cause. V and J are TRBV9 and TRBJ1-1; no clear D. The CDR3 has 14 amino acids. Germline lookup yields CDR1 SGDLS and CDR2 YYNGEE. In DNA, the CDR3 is TGTGCCAGCAGTTTAGCATTGGCGAACACTGAAGCTTACTTT. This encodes CASSLALANTEAYF.

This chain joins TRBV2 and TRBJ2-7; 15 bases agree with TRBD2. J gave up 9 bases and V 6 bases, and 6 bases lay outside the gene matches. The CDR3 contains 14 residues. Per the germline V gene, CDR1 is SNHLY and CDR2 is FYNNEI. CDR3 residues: CASRPGLAGGGQYF. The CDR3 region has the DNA TGTGCCAGCAGACCGGGACTAGCGGGAGGAGGGCAGTACTTC.

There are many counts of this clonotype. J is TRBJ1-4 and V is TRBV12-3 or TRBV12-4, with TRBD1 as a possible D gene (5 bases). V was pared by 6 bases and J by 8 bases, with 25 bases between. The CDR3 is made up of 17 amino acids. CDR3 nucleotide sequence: TGTGCCAGCAGCCCGGGACGGGGACGGGCCGGGGGGGAAAAACTGTTTTTT. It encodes CASSPGRGRAGGEKLFF.

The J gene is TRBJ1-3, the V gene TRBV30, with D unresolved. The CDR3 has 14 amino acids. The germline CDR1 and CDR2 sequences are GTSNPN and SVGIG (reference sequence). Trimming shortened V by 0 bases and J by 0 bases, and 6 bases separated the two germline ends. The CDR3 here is CAWSVGVSGNTIYF. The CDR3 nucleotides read TGTGCCTGGAGTGTGGGAGTCTCTGGAAACACCATATATTTT.

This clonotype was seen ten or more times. The CDR3 loop is CSARDEVRDEKLFF. The CDR3 region has the DNA TGCAGTGCTAGAGACGAGGTCAGGGATGAAAAACTGTTTTTT. The V and J genes are TRBV20-1 and TRBJ1-4; perhaps TRBD1 as D (5 bases). The germline CDR1 and CDR2 sequences are DFQATT and SNEGSKA (reference sequence). CDR3 length: 14 amino acids. V shed 0 bases and J shed 6 bases, with 11 bases lying between them.

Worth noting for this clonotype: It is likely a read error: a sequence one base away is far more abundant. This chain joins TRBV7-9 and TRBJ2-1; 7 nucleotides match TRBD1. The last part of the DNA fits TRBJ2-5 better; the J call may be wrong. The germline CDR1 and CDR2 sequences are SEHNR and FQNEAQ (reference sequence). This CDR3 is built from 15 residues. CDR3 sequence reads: CASSSVGSRGETQYF. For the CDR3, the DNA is TGTGCCAGCAGCTCAGTGGGGAGCAGGGGGGAGACCCAGTACTTC.